This T cell receptor (beta chain) was sequenced in a study of OX40 agonist ivuxolimab in advanced cancers. About the study: Those enrolled were about 82% male, with a mean age of about 66 years and ages from about 20 to 80. Therapy given before enrollment (anti-PD-1, anti-PD-L1 or anti-CTLA-4) was allowed, and roughly 42% had some. Study outcomes and limitations: More expanded clones were seen, on average, in CD8+ T cells than in CD4+. At 0.1 to 3.0 mg/kg and by week 6, clonal expansion occurred in CD4+ and CD8+ blood T cells.

Here immunoSEQ multiplex PCR was the method, and the copy in TCRdb shows in-frame clones only, minus some. The sample includes approximately 61,000 clones, 70% to 90% of them seen just once. With regard to this clone: Its antigen is unknown.

The length of the CDR3 is 14 residues. Germline V gene sequence: CDR1 MDHEN, CDR2 SYDVKM. Trimming left V 6 bases short and J 4 bases short, with 15 bases between. The V call is TRBV28, the J call TRBJ2-5; perhaps TRBD2 as D (5 bases). This TCR came from an adult with an advanced solid tumor such as melanoma, head and neck, liver or kidney cancer. The sequencing here drew on CD4+ or CD8+ T cells sorted from blood, taken in a trial of the OX40 agonist ivuxolimab. The CDR3 loop is CASSKMGRGETQYF. As DNA, the CDR3 is TGTGCCAGCAGCAAGATGGGTCGGGGAGAGACCCAGTACTTC.